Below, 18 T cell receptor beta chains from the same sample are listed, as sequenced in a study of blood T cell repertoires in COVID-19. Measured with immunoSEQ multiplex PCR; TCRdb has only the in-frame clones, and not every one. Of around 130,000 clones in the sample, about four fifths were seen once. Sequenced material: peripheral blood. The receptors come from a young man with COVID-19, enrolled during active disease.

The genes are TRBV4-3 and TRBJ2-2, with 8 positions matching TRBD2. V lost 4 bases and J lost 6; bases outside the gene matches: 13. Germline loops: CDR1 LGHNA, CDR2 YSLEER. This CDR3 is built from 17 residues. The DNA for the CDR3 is TGCGCCAGCAGCCGCATACTTGGACTAGCAGCGGCCGGGGAGCTGTTTTTT. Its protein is CASSRILGLAAAGELFF.

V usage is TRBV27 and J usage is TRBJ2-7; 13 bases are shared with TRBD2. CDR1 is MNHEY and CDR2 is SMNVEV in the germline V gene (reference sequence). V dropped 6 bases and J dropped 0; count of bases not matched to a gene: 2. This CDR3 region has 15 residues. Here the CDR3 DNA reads TGTGCCAGCAGGAGACTAGCGGGGGGCTCCTACGAGCAGTACTTC. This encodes CASRRLAGGSYEQYF.

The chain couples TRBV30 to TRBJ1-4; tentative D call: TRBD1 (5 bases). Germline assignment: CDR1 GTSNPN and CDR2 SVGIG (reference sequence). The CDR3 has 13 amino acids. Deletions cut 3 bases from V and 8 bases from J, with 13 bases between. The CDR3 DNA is TGTGCCTGGAGGCGTCAGGGTGGGGAAAAACTGTTTTTT. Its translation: CAWRRQGGEKLFF.

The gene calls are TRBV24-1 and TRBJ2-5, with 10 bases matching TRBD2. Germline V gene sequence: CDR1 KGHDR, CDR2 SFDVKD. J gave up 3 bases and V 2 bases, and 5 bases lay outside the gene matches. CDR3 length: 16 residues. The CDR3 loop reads CATSDWGGLAKETQYF. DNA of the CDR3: TGTGCCACCAGTGATTGGGGGGGACTAGCGAAAGAGACCCAGTACTTC.

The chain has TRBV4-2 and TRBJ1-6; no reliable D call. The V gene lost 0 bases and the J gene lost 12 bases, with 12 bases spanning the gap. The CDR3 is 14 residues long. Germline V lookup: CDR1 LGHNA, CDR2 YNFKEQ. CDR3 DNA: TGTGCCAGCAGCCAAGATACGGAGAGGGTACCCCTCCACTTT. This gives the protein CASSQDTERVPLHF.

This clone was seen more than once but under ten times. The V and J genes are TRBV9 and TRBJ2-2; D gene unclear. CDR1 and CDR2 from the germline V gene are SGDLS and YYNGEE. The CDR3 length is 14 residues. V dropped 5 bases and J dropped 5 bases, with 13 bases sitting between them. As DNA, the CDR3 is TGTGCCAGCAGTCTCCTAGACCGGACCGGGGAGCTGTTTTTT. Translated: CASSLLDRTGELFF.

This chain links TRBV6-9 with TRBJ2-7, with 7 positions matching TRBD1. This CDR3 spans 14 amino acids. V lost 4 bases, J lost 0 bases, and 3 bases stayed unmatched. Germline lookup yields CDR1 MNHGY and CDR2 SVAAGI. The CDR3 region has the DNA TGTGCCAGCAGTTGGGGGACAGTCTCCTACGAGCAGTACTTC. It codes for CASSWGTVSYEQYF.

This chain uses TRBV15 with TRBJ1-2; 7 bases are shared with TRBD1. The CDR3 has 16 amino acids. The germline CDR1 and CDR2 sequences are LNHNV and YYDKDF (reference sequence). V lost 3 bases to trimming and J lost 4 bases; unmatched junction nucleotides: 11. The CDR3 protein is CATSRGFSRDSYGYTF. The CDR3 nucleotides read TGTGCCACCAGCAGGGGATTCAGCCGGGACAGCTATGGCTACACCTTC.

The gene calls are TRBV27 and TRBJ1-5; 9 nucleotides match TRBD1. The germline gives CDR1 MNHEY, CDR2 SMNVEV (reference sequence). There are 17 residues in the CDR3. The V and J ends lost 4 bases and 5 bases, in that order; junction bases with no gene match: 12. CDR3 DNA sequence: TGTGCCAGCAGTTACCTCCGTCGGACAGGGGTCCATCAGCCCCAGCATTTT. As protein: CASSYLRRTGVHQPQHF.

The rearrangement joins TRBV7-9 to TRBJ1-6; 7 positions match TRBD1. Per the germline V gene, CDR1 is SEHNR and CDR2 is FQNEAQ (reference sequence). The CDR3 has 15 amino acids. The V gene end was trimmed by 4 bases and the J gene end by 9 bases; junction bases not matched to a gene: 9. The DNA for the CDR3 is TGTGCCAGCAGCTCCCCTTCAGGGGGTGGTTCACCCCTCCACTTT. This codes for CASSSPSGGGSPLHF.

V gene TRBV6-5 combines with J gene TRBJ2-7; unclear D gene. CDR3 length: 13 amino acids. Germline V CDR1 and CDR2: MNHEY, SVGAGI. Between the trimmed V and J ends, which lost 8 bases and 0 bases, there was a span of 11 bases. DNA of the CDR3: TGTGCCAGCCAGGCAGCCTACTCCTACGAGCAGTACTTC. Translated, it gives CASQAAYSYEQYF.

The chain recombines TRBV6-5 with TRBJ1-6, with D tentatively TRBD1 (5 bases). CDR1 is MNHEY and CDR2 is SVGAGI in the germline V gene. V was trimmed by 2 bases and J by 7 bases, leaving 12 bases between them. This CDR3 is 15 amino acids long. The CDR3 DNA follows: TGTGCCAGCAGTTACGATGGGGCGCGGAATTCACCCCTCCACTTT. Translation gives CASSYDGARNSPLHF.

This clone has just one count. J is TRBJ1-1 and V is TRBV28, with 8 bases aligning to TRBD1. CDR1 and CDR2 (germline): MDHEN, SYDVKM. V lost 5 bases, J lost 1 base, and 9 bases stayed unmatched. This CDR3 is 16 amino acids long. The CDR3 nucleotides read TGTGCCAGCAGTCCAACAGGGGGAGTGAAGAACACTGAAGCTTTCTTT. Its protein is CASSPTGGVKNTEAFF. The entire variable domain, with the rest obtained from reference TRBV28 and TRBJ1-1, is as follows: DVKVTQSSRYLVKRTGEKVFLECVQDMDHENMFWYRQDPGLGLRLIYFSYDVKMKEKGDIPEGYSVSREKKERFSLILESASTNQTSMYLCASSPTGGVKNTEAFFGQGTRLTVV.

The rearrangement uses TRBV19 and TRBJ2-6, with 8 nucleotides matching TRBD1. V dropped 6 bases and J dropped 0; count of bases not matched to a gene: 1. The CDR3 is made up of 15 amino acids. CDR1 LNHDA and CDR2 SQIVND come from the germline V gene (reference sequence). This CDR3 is CASRDRDSGANVLTF. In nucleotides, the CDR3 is TGTGCCAGTAGGGACAGGGACTCTGGGGCCAACGTCCTGACTTTC. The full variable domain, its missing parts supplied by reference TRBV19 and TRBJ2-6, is DGGITQSPKYLFRKEGQNVTLSCEQNLNHDAMYWYRQDPGQGLRLIYYSQIVNDFQKGDIAEGYSVSREKKESFPLTVTSAQKNPTAFYLCASRDRDSGANVLTFGAGSRLTVL.

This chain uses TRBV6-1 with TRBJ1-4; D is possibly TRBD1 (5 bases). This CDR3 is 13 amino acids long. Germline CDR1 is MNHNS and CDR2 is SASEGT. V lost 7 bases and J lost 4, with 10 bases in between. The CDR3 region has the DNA TGTGCCAGCACCCGGGACTTTAATGAAAAACTGTTTTTT. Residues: CASTRDFNEKLFF.

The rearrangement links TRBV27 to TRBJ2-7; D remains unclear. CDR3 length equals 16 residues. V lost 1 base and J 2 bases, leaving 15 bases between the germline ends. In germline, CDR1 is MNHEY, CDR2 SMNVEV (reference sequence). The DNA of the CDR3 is TGTGCCAGCAGTTTATTCCCCGGGTCAGCAGCCTACGAGCAGTACTTC. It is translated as CASSLFPGSAAYEQYF.

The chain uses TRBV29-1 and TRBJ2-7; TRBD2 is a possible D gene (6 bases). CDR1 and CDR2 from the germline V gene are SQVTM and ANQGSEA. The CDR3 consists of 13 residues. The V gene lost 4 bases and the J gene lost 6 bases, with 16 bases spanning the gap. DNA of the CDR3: TGCAGCGTTGGGGGCAACCTCGGGGGCGAGCAGTACTTC. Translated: CSVGGNLGGEQYF.

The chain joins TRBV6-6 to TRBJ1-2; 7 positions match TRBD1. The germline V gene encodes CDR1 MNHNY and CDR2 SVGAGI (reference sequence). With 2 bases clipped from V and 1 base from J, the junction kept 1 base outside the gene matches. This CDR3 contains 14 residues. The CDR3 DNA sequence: TGTGCCAGCAGTTACGGGACAGTTAACTATGGCTACACCTTC. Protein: CASSYGTVNYGYTF.